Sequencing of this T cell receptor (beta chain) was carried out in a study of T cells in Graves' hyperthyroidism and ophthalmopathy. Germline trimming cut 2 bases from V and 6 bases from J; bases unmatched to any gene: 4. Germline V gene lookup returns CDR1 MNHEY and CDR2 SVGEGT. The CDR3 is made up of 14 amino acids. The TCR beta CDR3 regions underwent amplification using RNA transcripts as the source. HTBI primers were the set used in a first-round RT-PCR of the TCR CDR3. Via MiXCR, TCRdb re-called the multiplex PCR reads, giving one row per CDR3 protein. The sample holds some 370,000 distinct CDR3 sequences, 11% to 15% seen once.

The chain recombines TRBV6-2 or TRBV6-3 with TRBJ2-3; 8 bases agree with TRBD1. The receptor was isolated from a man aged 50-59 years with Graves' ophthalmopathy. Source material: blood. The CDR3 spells CASSYGTGGDTQYF. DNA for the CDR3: TGTGCCAGCAGTTACGGGACAGGAGGGGATACGCAGTATTTT.